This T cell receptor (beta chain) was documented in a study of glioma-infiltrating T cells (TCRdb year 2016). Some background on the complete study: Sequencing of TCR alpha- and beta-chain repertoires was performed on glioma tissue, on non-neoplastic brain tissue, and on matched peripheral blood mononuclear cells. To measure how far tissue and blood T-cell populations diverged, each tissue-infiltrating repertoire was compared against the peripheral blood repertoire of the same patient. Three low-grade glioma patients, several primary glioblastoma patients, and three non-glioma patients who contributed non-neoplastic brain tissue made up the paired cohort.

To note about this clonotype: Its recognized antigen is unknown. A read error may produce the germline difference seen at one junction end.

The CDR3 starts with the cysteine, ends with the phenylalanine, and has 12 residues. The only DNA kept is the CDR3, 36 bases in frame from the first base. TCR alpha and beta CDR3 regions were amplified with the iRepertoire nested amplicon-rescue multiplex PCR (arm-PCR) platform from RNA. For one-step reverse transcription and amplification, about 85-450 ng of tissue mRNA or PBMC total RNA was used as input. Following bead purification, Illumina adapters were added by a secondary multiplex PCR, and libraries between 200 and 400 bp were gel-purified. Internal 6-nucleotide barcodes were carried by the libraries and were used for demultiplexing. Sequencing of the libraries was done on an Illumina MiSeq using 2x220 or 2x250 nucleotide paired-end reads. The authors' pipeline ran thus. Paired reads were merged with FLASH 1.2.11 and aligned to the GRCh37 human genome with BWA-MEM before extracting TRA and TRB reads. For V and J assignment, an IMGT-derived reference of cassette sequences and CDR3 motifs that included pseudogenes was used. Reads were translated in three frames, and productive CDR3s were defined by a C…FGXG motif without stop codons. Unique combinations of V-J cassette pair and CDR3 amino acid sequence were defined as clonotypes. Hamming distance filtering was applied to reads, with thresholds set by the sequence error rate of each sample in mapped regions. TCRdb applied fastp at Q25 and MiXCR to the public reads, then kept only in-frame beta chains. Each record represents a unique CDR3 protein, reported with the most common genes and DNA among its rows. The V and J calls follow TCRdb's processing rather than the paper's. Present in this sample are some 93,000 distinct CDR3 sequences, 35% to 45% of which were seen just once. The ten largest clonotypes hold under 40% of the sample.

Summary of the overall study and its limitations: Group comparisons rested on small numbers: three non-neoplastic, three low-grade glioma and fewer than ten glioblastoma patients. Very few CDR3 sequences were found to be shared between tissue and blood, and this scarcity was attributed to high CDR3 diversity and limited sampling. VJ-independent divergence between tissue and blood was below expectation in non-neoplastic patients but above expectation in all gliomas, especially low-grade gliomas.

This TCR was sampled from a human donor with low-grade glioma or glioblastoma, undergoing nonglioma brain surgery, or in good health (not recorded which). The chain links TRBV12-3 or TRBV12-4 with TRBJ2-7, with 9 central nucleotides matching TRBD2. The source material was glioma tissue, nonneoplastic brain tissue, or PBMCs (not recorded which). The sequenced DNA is TGTGCCTGCAGTTTAGCTAGCGGGGAGCAGCACTTC. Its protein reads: CACSLASGEQHF.